Each of the 7 T cell receptor beta chains below was sequenced from the same sample in a study of blood T cells in healthy people across ages. A J-beta primer mix and a sample-barcoded 5' primer were used in a second PCR of roughly 6 to 11 cycles. TCRdb independently ran MiXCR on the 5' RACE reads; one entry per CDR3 protein. The sample carries 1 million to 1.2 million distinct CDR3 sequences, 35% to 40% recorded once. Sample: blood. All receptors come from a man aged 18 to 29 in good health.

The chain carries TRBV4-2 and TRBJ2-3; 10 nucleotides match TRBD2. Germline-derived CDR1 and CDR2 are LGHNA and YNFKEQ. The CDR3 loop spans 15 amino acids. The V and J ends lost 10 bases and 6 bases, in that order; junction bases with no gene match: 13. The CDR3 DNA follows: TGTGCCACTTCACTAGCGGGGTACCCCAGGGATACGCAGTATTTT. Protein sequence: CATSLAGYPRDTQYF.

The V and J genes are TRBV20-1 and TRBJ2-2, with 7 bases identical to TRBD2. Losses at the gene ends were 6 bases for V and 0 bases for J; bases not matched to a gene: 7. This CDR3 comprises 15 residues. The germline V gene has CDR1 DFQATT and CDR2 SNEGSKA (reference sequence). The CDR3 DNA sequence: TGCAGTGCATCGTCCGGGAGGACGAACACCGGGGAGCTGTTTTTT. Translating gives CSASSGRTNTGELFF.

This clonotype has more than one count but fewer than ten. As DNA, the CDR3 is TGTGCTAGTGGACACGGGGGTTACCAAGAGACCCAGTACTTC. Translated, it gives CASGHGGYQETQYF. The chain couples TRBV12-5 to TRBJ2-5, with D tentatively TRBD2 (6 bases). V dropped 6 bases and J dropped 0 bases, with 11 bases sitting between them. The CDR3 runs 14 residues. Germline V CDR1 and CDR2: LGHNT, FRNRAP.

The J gene is TRBJ2-4, the V gene TRBV6-5, with no clear D. This CDR3 has 15 amino acids. V was clipped by 7 bases and J by 0 bases, with 13 bases between them. Germline V gene lookup returns CDR1 MNHEY and CDR2 SVGAGI. The CDR3 protein is CASKPYSAAKNIQYF. As DNA, the CDR3 is TGTGCCAGCAAGCCCTACAGTGCAGCCAAAAACATTCAGTACTTC.

This clonotype showed up many times. The chain uses TRBV7-2 and TRBJ2-3, with 7 positions matching TRBD1. CDR1 and CDR2 from the germline V gene are SGHTA and FQGNSA. The CDR3 is 15 residues long. J gave up 5 bases and V 2 bases, and 7 bases lay outside the gene matches. This CDR3 is CASSLKTGHVDTQYF. CDR3 nucleotides: TGTGCCAGCAGCTTAAAGACAGGGCATGTAGATACGCAGTATTTT. Together with reference TRBV7-2 and TRBJ2-3, the CDR3 gives the full variable domain: GAGVSQSPSNKVTEKGKDVELRCDPISGHTALYWYRQSLGQGLEFLIYFQGNSAPDKSGLPSDRFSAERTGGSVSTLTIQRTQQEDSAVYLCASSLKTGHVDTQYFGPGTRLTVL.

The chain combines TRBV6-2 or TRBV6-3 with TRBJ1-6; the D gene is possibly TRBD1 (6 bases). Trimming pared 6 bases from V and 7 bases from J, leaving 19 bases between. This CDR3 contains 16 residues. The germline CDR1 and CDR2 sequences are MNHEY and SVGEGT. CDR3 loop: CASSQRQASFNSPLHF. CDR3 bases: TGTGCCAGCAGCCAAAGACAGGCCTCCTTCAATTCACCCCTCCACTTT.

This clonotype was picked up one time. Compared with germline, one end of the junction differs, possibly owing to a read error. The chain joins TRBV4-1 to TRBJ2-1, with unresolved D. This CDR3 is built from 14 residues. CDR1 and CDR2 from the germline V gene are MGHRA and YSYEKL. The CDR3 region has the DNA TGCACCAGCAGCCAAGGTTCGTTTACTGATGAGCAGTTCTTC. Residues: CTSSQGSFTDEQFF.